This record concerns one T cell receptor (beta chain) sequence. This sample stems from a study of blood T cell repertoires in COVID-19. At the level of the study: T cells, B-cell-depleted T cells, or PBMCs supplied cDNA or gDNA.

Germline lookup yields CDR1 SNHLY and CDR2 FYNNEI. V lost 6 bases to trimming and J lost 5 bases; unmatched junction nucleotides: 4. The CDR3 length is 15 residues. Measured with immunoSEQ multiplex PCR; TCRdb has only the in-frame clones, and not every one. The table includes more than 110,000 clones, approximately 87% detected once. The source material was peripheral blood. This receptor was taken from a woman aged 40 to 50 with acute or convalescent COVID-19. The rearrangement links TRBV2 to TRBJ2-2, with 12 bases identical to TRBD2. The CDR3 nucleotides are TGTGCCAGCAGGTCCGGGACTAGCGGGACCGGGGAGCTGTTTTTT. Its translation: CASRSGTSGTGELFF.